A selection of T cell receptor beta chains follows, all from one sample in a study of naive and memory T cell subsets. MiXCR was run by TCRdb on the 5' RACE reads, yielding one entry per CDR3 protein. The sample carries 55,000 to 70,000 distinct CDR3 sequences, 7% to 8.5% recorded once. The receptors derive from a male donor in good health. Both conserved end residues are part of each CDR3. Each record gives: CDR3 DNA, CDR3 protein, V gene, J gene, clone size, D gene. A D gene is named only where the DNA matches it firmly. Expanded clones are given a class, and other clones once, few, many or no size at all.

cdr3_nt: TGTGCCAGCAGCTCCCCGGGATACTCGGCTAGTAATCTTCCTATATACGTTCCCACAGATACGCAGTATTTT
cdr3_aa: CASSSPGYSASNLPIYVPTDTQYF
v_call: TRBV7-9
j_call: TRBJ2-3
clone_size: medium-sized
d_call: -

cdr3_nt: TGCAGCGTTGTTGGACAGACCTATGGCTACACCTTC
cdr3_aa: CSVVGQTYGYTF
v_call: TRBV29-1
j_call: TRBJ1-2
clone_size: many
d_call: -

cdr3_nt: TGCAGCGTTGTTGGAGGGGACGGGAAAGATCATACGCAGTATTTT
cdr3_aa: CSVVGGDGKDHTQYF
v_call: TRBV29-1
j_call: TRBJ2-3
clone_size: many
d_call: -

cdr3_nt: TGTGCCAGCAGGGGACAGCCGCGCAATGAGCAGTTCTTC
cdr3_aa: CASRGQPRNEQFF
v_call: TRBV6-5
j_call: TRBJ2-1
clone_size: many
d_call: TRBD1

cdr3_nt: TGCAGCGTTGAAGCCATGGGGGTGAATGGCTACACCTTC
cdr3_aa: CSVEAMGVNGYTF
v_call: TRBV29-1
j_call: TRBJ1-2
clone_size: few
d_call: -

cdr3_nt: TGTGCCAGCAGTTACTGGGGGACAGGGGGTTCACCCCTCCACTTT
cdr3_aa: CASSYWGTGGSPLHF
v_call: TRBV6-2/TRBV6-3
j_call: TRBJ1-6
clone_size: many
d_call: TRBD1

cdr3_nt: TGTGCCAGCAGCACCACGCCGGACAGGGGGTCTCAAAGCTCCTACGAGCAGTACTTC
cdr3_aa: CASSTTPDRGSQSSYEQYF
v_call: TRBV7-9
j_call: TRBJ2-7
clone_size: -
d_call: TRBD1

cdr3_nt: TGTGCCAGCAGCTACTCACTAGCGGGGGAAGAGACCCAGTACTTC
cdr3_aa: CASSYSLAGEETQYF
v_call: TRBV4-2
j_call: TRBJ2-5
clone_size: -
d_call: TRBD2

cdr3_nt: TGTGCCAGCACCAATAAGAGGGAGATACTCACTTATGGCTACACCTTC
cdr3_aa: CASTNKREILTYGYTF
v_call: TRBV6-5
j_call: TRBJ1-2
clone_size: many
d_call: -

cdr3_nt: TGTGCCAGCTCACCACCCACAGGGGGCGCGGGAACCTGCGAGCAGTACTTC
cdr3_aa: CASSPPTGGAGTCEQYF
v_call: TRBV18
j_call: TRBJ2-7
clone_size: -
d_call: TRBD1

cdr3_nt: TGTGCCAGCAGTCCCAGACTAGCGGGGGACCAAGAGACCCAGTACTTC
cdr3_aa: CASSPRLAGDQETQYF
v_call: TRBV12-3/TRBV12-4
j_call: TRBJ2-5
clone_size: -
d_call: TRBD2

cdr3_nt: TGTGCCAGCAGCCACAAGGACCTCACCATCAACTATGGCTACACCTTC
cdr3_aa: CASSHKDLTINYGYTF
v_call: TRBV3-1
j_call: TRBJ1-2
clone_size: -
d_call: -

cdr3_nt: TGTGCCAGCAGTTACTACGCTGGGGCCAACGTCCTGACTTTC
cdr3_aa: CASSYYAGANVLTF
v_call: TRBV6-2/TRBV6-3
j_call: TRBJ2-6
clone_size: few
d_call: -

cdr3_nt: TGTGCCAGCAGCCAAGATCCCGGGACGAACACTGAAGCTTTCTTT
cdr3_aa: CASSQDPGTNTEAFF
v_call: TRBV4-2
j_call: TRBJ1-1
clone_size: few
d_call: -